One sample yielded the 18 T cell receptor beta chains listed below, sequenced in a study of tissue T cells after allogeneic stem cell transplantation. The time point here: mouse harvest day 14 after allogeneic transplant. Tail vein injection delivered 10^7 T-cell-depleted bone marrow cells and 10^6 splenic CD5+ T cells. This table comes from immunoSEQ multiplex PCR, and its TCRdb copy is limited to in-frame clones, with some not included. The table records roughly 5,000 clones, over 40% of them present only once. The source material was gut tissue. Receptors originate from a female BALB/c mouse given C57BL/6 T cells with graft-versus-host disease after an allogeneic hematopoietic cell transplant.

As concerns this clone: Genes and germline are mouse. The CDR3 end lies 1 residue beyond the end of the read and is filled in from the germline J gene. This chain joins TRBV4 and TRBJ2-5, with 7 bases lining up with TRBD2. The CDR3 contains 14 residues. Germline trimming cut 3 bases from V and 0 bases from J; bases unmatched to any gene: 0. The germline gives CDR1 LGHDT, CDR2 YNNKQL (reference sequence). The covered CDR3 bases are TGTGCCAGCAGCTATGGGGGGAACCAAGACACCCAGTAC. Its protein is CASSYGGNQDTQY. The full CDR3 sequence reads CASSYGGNQDTQYF. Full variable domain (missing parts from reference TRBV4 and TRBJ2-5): ETAVFQTPNYHVTQVGNEVSFNCKQTLGHDTMYWYKQDSKKLLKIMFSYNNKQLIVNETVPRRFSPQSSDKAHLNLRIKSVEPEDSAVYLCASSYGGNQDTQYFGPGTRLLVL.

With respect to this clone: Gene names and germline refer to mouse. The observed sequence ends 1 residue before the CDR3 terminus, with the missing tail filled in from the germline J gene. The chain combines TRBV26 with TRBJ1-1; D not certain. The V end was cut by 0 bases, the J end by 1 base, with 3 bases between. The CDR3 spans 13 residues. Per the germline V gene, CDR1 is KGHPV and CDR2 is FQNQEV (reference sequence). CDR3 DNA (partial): TGTGCCAGCAGTCTGTCTGGAAACACAGAAGTCTTC. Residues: CASSLSGNTEVF. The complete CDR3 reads CASSLSGNTEVFF.

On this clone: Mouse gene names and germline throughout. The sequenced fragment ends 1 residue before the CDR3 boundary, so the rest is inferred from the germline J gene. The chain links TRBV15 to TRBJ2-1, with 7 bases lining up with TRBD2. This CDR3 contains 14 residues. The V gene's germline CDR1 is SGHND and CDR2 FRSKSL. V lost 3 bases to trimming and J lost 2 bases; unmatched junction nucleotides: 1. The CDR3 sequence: CASSFGGYYAEQFF. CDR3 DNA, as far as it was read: TGTGCCAGCAGTTTTGGGGGGTACTATGCTGAGCAGTTC.

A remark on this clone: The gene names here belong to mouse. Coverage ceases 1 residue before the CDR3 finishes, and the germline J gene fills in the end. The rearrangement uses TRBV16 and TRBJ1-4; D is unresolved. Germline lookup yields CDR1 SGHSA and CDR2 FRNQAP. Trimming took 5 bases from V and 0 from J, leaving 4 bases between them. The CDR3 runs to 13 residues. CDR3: CASSRVSNERLFF. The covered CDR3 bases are TGTGCAAGCAGCAGGGTTTCCAACGAAAGATTATTT.

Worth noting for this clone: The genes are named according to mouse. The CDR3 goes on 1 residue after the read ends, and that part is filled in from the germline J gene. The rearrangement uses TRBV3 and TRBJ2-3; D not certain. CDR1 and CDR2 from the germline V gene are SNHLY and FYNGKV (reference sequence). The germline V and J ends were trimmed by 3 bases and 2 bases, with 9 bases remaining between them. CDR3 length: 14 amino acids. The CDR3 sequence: CASSFLTAAETLYF. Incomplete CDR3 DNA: TGTGCCAGCAGCTTCCTTACAGCTGCAGAAACGCTGTAT.

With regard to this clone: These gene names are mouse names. CDR3 sequence: CASGLGGDQDTQYF. The DNA read from the CDR3 is TGTGCCAGCGGTCTGGGGGGGGACCAAGACACCCAGTAC. The J gene is TRBJ2-5, the V gene TRBV13-2; 9 nucleotides agree with TRBD2. The read falls 1 residue short of the CDR3 end, and the missing part is taken from the germline J gene. CDR3 length: 14 residues. Germline assignment: CDR1 NNHNN and CDR2 SYGAGS (reference sequence). J was trimmed by 1 base and V by 4 bases; bases with no gene match: 1.

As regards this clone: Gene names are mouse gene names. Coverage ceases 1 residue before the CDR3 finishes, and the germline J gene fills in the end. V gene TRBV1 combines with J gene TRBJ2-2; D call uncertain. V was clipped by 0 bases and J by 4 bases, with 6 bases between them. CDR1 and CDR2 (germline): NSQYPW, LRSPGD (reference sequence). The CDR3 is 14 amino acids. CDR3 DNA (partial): TGCACCTGCAGTGCAGATCACAGCACCGGGCAGCTCTAC. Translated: CTCSADHSTGQLY. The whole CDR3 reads CTCSADHSTGQLYF.

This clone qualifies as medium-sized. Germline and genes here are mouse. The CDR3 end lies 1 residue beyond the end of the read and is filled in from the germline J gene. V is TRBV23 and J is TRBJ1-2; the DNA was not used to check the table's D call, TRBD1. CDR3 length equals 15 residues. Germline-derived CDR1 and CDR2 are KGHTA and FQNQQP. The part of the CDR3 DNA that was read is TGCTCCAGCAGTCAATTTGCAGGGGGCCCCTCCGACTACACC. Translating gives CSSSQFAGGPSDYT. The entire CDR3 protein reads CSSSQFAGGPSDYTF. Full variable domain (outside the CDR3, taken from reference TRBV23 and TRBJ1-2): DAAVTQKPRYLIKMKGQEAEMKCIPEKGHTAVFWYQQKQSKELKFLIYFQNQQPLDQIDMVKERFSAVCPSSSLCSLGIRTCEAEDSALYLCSSSQFAGGPSDYTFGSGTRLLVI.

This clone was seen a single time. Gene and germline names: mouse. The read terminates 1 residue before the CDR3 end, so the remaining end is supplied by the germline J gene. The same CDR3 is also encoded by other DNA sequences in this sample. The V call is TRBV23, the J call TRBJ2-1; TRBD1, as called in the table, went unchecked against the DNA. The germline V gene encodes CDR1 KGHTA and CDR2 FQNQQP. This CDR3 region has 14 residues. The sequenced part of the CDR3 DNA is TGCTCCAGCAGTCAATCGACAGGGGTGGCCGAGCAGTTC. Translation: CSSSQSTGVAEQF. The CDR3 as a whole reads CSSSQSTGVAEQFF.

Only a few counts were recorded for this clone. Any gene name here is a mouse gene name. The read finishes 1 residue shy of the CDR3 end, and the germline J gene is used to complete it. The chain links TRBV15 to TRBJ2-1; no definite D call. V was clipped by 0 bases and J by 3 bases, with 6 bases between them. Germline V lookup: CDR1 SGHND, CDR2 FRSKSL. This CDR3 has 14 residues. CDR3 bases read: TGTGCCAGCAGTTTAGCAGGGAGCTATGCTGAGCAGTTC. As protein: CASSLAGSYAEQF. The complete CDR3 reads CASSLAGSYAEQFF.

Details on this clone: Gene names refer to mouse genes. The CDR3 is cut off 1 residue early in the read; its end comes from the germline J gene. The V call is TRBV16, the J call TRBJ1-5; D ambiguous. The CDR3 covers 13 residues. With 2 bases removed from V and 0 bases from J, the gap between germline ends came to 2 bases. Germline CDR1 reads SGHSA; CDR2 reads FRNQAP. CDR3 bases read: TGTGCAAGCAGCTTACATAACAACCAGGCTCCGCTT. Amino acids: CASSLHNNQAPL. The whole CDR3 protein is CASSLHNNQAPLF.

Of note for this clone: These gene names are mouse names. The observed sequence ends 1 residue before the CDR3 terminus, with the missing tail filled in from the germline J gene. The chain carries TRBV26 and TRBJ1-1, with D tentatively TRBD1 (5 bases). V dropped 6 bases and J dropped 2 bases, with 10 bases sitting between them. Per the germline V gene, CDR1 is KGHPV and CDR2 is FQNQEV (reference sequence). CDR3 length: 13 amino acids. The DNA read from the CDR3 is TGTGCCAGCAGGATCCGGGACAACACAGAAGTCTTC. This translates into CASRIRDNTEVF. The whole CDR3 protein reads CASRIRDNTEVFF.

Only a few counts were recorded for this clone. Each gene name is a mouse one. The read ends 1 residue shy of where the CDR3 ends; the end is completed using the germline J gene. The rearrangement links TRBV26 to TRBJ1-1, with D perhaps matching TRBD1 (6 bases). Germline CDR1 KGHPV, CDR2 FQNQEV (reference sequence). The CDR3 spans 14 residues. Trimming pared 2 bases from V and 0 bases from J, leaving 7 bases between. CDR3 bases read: TGTGCCAGCAGTCTGGGGACATCAAACACAGAAGTCTTC. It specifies CASSLGTSNTEVF. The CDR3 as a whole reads CASSLGTSNTEVFF.

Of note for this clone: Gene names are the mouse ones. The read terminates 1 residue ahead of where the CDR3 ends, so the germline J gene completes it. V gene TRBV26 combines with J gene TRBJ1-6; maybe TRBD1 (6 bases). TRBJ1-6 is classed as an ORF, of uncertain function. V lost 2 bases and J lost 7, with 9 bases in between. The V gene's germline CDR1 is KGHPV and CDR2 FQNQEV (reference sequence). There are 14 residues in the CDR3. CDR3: CASSLGGRNSPLYF. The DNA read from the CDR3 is TGTGCCAGCAGTCTGGGGGGGCGGAATTCGCCCCTCTAC.

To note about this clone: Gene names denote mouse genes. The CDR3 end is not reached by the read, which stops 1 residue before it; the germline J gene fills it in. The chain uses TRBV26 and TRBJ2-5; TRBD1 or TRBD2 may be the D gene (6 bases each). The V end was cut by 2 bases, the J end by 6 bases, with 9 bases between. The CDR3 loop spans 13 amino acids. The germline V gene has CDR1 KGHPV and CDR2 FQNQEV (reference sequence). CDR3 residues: CASSLGGRDTQYF. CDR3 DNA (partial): TGTGCCAGCAGTCTGGGGGGCCGGGACACCCAGTAC.

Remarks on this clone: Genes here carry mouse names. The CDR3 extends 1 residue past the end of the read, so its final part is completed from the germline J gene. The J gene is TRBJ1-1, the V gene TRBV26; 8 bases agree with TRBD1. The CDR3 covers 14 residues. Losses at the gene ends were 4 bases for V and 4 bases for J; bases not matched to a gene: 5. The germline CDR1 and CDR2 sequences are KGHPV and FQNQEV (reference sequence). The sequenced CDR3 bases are TGTGCCAGCAGTCCCCAGGGGGCAAGCACAGAAGTCTTC. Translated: CASSPQGASTEVF. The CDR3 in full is CASSPQGASTEVFF.

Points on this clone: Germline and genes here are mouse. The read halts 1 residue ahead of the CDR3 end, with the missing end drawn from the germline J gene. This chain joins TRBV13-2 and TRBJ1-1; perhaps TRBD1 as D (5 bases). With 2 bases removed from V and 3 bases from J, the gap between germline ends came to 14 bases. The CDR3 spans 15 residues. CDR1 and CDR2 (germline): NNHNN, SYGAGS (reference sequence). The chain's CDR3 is CASGDPGRGDTEVFF. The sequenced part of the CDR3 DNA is TGTGCCAGCGGTGACCCGGGGAGAGGGGACACAGAAGTCTTC.

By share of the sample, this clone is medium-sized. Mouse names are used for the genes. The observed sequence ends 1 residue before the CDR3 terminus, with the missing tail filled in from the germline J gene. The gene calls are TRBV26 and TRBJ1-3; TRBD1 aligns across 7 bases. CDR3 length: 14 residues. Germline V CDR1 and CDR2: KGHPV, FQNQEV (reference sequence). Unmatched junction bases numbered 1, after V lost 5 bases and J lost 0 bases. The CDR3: CASSWDSSGNTLYF. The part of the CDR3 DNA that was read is TGTGCCAGCAGTTGGGACAGTTCTGGAAATACGCTCTAT.